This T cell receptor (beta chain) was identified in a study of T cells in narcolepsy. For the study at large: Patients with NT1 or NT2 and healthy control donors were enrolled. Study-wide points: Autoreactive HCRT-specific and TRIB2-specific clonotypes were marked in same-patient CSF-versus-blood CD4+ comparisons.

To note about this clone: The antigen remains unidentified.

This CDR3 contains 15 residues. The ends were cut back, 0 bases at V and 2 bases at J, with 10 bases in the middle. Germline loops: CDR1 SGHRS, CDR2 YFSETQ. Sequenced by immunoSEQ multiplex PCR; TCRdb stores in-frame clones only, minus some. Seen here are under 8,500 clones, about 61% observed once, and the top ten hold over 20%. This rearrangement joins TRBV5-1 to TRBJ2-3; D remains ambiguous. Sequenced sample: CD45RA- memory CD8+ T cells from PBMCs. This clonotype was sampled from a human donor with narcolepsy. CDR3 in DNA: TGCGCCAGCAGCTTGGATGGCGAGTACACAGATACGCAGTATTTT. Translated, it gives CASSLDGEYTDTQYF.